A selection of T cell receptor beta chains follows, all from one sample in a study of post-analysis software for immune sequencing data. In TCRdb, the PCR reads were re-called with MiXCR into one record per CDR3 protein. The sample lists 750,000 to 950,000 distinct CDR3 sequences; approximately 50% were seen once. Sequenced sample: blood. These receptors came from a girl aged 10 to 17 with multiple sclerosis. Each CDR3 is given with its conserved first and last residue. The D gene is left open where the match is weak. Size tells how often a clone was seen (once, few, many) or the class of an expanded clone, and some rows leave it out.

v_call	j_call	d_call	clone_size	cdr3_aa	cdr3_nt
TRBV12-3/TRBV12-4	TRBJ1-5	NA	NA	CASNRGENSNQPQHF	TGTGCCAGCAACCGAGGGGAAAATAGCAATCAGCCCCAGCATTTT
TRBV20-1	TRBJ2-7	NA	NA	CSARVPGFSYEQYF	TGCAGTGCTAGAGTCCCAGGGTTTTCCTACGAGCAGTACTTC
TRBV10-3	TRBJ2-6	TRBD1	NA	CAIRRQGHGANVLTF	TGTGCCATCAGACGACAGGGGCATGGGGCCAACGTCCTGACTTTC
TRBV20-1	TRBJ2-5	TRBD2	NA	CSASRLATQETQYF	TGCAGTGCTTCGAGACTAGCTACACAAGAGACCCAGTACTTC
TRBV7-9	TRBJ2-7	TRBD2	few	CASSLPPLAGTYEQYF	TGTGCCAGCAGCTTACCCCCACTAGCGGGTACCTACGAGCAGTACTTC
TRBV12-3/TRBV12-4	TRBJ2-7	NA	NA	CASSRGQARTSYEQYF	TGTGCCAGCAGCCGGGGTCAGGCCAGGACCTCCTACGAGCAGTACTTC
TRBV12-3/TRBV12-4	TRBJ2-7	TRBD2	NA	CASTPDSGGTGYF	TGTGCCAGCACCCCGGATAGCGGGGGTACTGGGTACTTC
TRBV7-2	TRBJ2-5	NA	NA	CASSLGSEPQETQYF	TGTGCCAGCAGCTTAGGGTCAGAACCGCAAGAGACCCAGTACTTC
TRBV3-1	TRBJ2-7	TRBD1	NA	CASSQAGTGAYEQYF	TGTGCCAGCAGCCAAGCCGGGACAGGGGCCTACGAGCAGTACTTC
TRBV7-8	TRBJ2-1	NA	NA	CASSSGNNEQFF	TGTGCCAGCAGCTCCGGCAACAATGAGCAGTTCTTC
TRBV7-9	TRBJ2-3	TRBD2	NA	CASSFRLAETQETQYF	TGTGCCAGCAGCTTCCGACTAGCGGAGACCCAAGAGACCCAGTATTTT
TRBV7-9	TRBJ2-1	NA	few	CASSLGVTSPNEQFF	TGTGCCAGCAGCTTAGGGGTAACTAGCCCCAATGAGCAGTTCTTC
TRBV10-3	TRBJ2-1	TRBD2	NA	CAIRVAGHEQFF	TGTGCCATCAGGGTAGCGGGACATGAGCAGTTCTTC
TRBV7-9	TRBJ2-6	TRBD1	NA	CASSSSDRSSGANVLTF	TGTGCCAGCAGCTCGTCGGACAGGAGCTCTGGGGCCAACGTCCTGACTTTC
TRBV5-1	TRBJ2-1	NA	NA	CASSLMGGPQNEQFF	TGCGCCAGCAGCTTGATGGGGGGGCCTCAGAATGAGCAGTTCTTC
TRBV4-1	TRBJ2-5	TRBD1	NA	CASSQPQGVQQYF	TGCGCCAGCAGCCAACCACAGGGGGTTCAGCAGTACTTC
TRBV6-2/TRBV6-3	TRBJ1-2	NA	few	CASSDYRGNNYGYTF	TGTGCCAGCAGCGACTATCGGGGAAATAACTATGGCTACACCTTC
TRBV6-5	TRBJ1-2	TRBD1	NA	CASSYGTAFYGYTF	TGTGCCAGCAGTTACGGGACAGCTTTCTATGGCTACACCTTC
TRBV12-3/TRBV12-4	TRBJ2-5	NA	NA	CASGNVLGTQYF	TGTGCCAGCGGCAACGTTTTGGGGACCCAGTACTTC
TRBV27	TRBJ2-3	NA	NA	CASSNSGGTDTQYF	TGTGCCAGCAGTAACAGCGGAGGCACAGATACGCAGTATTTT
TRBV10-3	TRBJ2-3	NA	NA	CAISESDRSTDTQYF	TGTGCCATCAGTGAGTCAGACCGCTCCACAGATACGCAGTATTTT
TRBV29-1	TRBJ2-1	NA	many	CSVDSTPNEQFF	TGCAGCGTTGACTCCACGCCCAATGAGCAGTTCTTC
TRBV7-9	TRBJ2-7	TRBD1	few	CASSSGQPPQSSYEQYF	TGTGCCAGCAGCTCGGGACAGCCTCCCCAGTCCTCCTACGAGCAGTACTTC
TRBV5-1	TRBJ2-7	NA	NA	CASSAPGRPYEQYF	TGCGCCAGCAGCGCACCGGGACGCCCCTACGAGCAGTACTTC
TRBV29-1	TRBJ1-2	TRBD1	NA	CSVMGQGTRYTF	TGCAGCGTCATGGGACAGGGTACCCGCTACACCTTC
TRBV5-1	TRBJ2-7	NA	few	CASSLDPLENYEQYF	TGCGCCAGCAGCTTGGACCCCTTAGAGAACTACGAGCAGTACTTC
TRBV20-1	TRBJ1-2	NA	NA	CSARGSNYGYTF	TGCAGTGCTAGAGGCAGTAACTATGGCTACACCTTC
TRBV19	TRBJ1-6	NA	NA	CASSGDTDGPLHF	TGTGCCAGTAGTGGGGACACGGACGGACCCCTCCACTTT
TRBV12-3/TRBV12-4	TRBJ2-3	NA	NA	CASTLGPTSTDTQYF	TGTGCCAGTACGCTTGGGCCAACTAGCACAGATACGCAGTATTTT
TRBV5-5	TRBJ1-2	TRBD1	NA	CASSLFGQGARGYTF	TGTGCCAGCAGCTTGTTTGGACAGGGGGCGAGAGGCTACACCTTC
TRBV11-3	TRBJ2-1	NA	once	CASSLVEGEQFF	TGTGCCAGCAGCTTAGTAGAGGGTGAGCAGTTCTTC
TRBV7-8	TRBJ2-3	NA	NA	CASSLRTAPSTDTQYF	TGTGCCAGCAGCTTGAGGACAGCCCCTAGCACAGATACGCAGTATTTT
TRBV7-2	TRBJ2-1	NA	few	CASSNLTGLYNEQFF	TGTGCCAGCAGCAATCTGACAGGATTGTACAATGAGCAGTTCTTC
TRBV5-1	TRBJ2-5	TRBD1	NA	CASSLAGDRGETQYF	TGCGCCAGCAGCTTGGCCGGAGACAGGGGAGAGACCCAGTACTTC
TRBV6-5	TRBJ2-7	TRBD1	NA	CASRRQGAGEQYF	TGTGCCAGCAGGAGGCAGGGGGCGGGCGAGCAGTACTTC
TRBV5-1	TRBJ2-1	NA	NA	CASSLVQGWSYNEQFF	TGCGCCAGCAGCTTGGTGCAGGGATGGTCCTACAATGAGCAGTTCTTC
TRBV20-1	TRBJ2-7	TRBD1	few	CSARDWQGDEQYF	TGCAGTGCTAGAGATTGGCAGGGGGACGAGCAGTACTTC
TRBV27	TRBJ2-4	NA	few	CASSPMDRGLEQYF	TGTGCCAGCAGTCCAATGGACCGGGGGTTGGAGCAGTACTTC
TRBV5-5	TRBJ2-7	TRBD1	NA	CASSLGQGAGSYEQYF	TGTGCCAGCAGCTTGGGACAGGGGGCTGGGTCCTACGAGCAGTACTTC
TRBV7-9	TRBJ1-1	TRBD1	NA	CASRGAGDSTEAFF	TGTGCCAGCCGGGGGGCAGGGGACAGCACTGAAGCTTTCTTT